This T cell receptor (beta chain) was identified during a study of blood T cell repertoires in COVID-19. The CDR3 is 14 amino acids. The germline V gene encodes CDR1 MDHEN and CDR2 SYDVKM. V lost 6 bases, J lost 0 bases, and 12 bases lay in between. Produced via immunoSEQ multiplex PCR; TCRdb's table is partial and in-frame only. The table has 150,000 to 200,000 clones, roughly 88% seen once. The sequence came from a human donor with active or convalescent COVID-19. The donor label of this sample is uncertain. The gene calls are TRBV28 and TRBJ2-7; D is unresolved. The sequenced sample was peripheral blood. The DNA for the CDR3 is TGTGCCAGCAGAAGAGGCGGCCTCTCCTACGAGCAGTACTTC. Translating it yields CASRRGGLSYEQYF.